These T cell receptor beta chains were read from a single sample in a study of CD4 T cells in relation to SARS-CoV-2 and coronaviruses. Assay used: immunoSEQ multiplex PCR; TCRdb lists only in-frame clones, some missing. The sample records just over 25,000 clones, 70% to 80% being singletons. Their antigens remain unidentified. Sequencing input: CD4+ T cells from PBMCs, cultured in vitro. These receptors were taken from a human donor in good health. Both conserved end residues are part of each CDR3. Each record gives: clone size, J gene, D gene, V gene, CDR3 DNA, CDR3 protein. The D gene is left open where the match is weak. The size field is filled for only some rows; it gives once, few, many or a size class.

abundance: once; j_gene: TRBJ2-3; d_gene: NA; v_gene: TRBV7-2; CDR3nt: TGTGCCAGCAGCTTAGACCCACCAGCAGTCATTCCCACAGATACGCAGTATTTT; CDR3aa: CASSLDPPAVIPTDTQYF
abundance: NA; j_gene: TRBJ2-3; d_gene: TRBD2; v_gene: TRBV5-4; CDR3nt: TGTGCCAGCAGCTTTAGCGGGGCCCGCACAGATACGCAGTATTTT; CDR3aa: CASSFSGARTDTQYF
abundance: once; j_gene: TRBJ1-5; d_gene: NA; v_gene: TRBV19; CDR3nt: TGTGCCAGTACCGACTGGGGTCACCTCAATCAGCCCCAGCATTTT; CDR3aa: CASTDWGHLNQPQHF
abundance: NA; j_gene: TRBJ2-5; d_gene: NA; v_gene: TRBV5-1; CDR3nt: TGCGCCAGCAGCAACGATCCAGGGGGGCCCATATTCCAAGAGACCCAGTACTTC; CDR3aa: CASSNDPGGPIFQETQYF
abundance: NA; j_gene: TRBJ2-7; d_gene: NA; v_gene: TRBV18; CDR3nt: TGTGCCAGCTCACCACAGGGAAGGGGGGGTGCCGAGCAGTACTTC; CDR3aa: CASSPQGRGGAEQYF
abundance: NA; j_gene: TRBJ2-7; d_gene: TRBD1; v_gene: TRBV7-3; CDR3nt: TGTGCCAGCAGCCGGGGACAGGGTGGATACGAGCAGTACTTC; CDR3aa: CASSRGQGGYEQYF
abundance: NA; j_gene: TRBJ1-1; d_gene: NA; v_gene: TRBV5-1; CDR3nt: TGCGCCAGCAGCCTAGGGTTAAACACTGAAGCTTTCTTT; CDR3aa: CASSLGLNTEAFF
abundance: NA; j_gene: TRBJ1-3; d_gene: TRBD1; v_gene: TRBV9; CDR3nt: TGTGCCAGCAGCACCCGGACAGGGGGAGCAAACACCATATATTTT; CDR3aa: CASSTRTGGANTIYF
abundance: NA; j_gene: TRBJ2-3; d_gene: NA; v_gene: TRBV7-2; CDR3nt: TGTGCCAGCAGCTTAGACACAGATACGCAGTATTTT; CDR3aa: CASSLDTDTQYF
abundance: NA; j_gene: TRBJ1-6; d_gene: NA; v_gene: TRBV30; CDR3nt: TGTGCCTGGAGTGTGTTTGGGGGGACAAAAAGACGTAATTCACCCCTCCACTTT; CDR3aa: CAWSVFGGTKRRNSPLHF
abundance: once; j_gene: TRBJ1-4; d_gene: TRBD1; v_gene: TRBV19; CDR3nt: TGTGCCAGTAGTGGACAGGGACGAGAAAAACTGTTTTTT; CDR3aa: CASSGQGREKLFF
abundance: NA; j_gene: TRBJ2-1; d_gene: NA; v_gene: TRBV2; CDR3nt: TGTGCCAGCAGTGAAACTGAAGGCTATGGGTACAATGAGCAGTTCTTC; CDR3aa: CASSETEGYGYNEQFF
abundance: NA; j_gene: TRBJ2-3; d_gene: TRBD1; v_gene: TRBV10-3; CDR3nt: TGTGCCATCAGTGACGACAGGGGCGGGAATACGCAGTATTTT; CDR3aa: CAISDDRGGNTQYF
abundance: NA; j_gene: TRBJ2-5; d_gene: NA; v_gene: TRBV10-3; CDR3nt: TGTGCCATCAAGTCCGGGACGGCCCAAGAGACCCAGTACTTC; CDR3aa: CAIKSGTAQETQYF
abundance: NA; j_gene: TRBJ2-7; d_gene: TRBD1; v_gene: TRBV7-3; CDR3nt: TGTGCCAGCAGTCTATCCGAGGGGGCCTCCTACGAGCAGTACTTC; CDR3aa: CASSLSEGASYEQYF
abundance: NA; j_gene: TRBJ2-1; d_gene: NA; v_gene: TRBV5-4; CDR3nt: TGTGCCAGCAGCTTCGGCCGTGAGCAGTTCTTC; CDR3aa: CASSFGREQFF
abundance: once; j_gene: TRBJ2-7; d_gene: NA; v_gene: TRBV2; CDR3nt: TGTGCCACCCACGGTGGGGGCGCAAGGTATCGGTCCGACGAGCAGTACTTC; CDR3aa: CATHGGGARYRSDEQYF
abundance: once; j_gene: TRBJ2-1; d_gene: TRBD1; v_gene: TRBV19; CDR3nt: TGTGCCAGTAGTATAATGGGACAGGGGAATGAGCAGTTCTTC; CDR3aa: CASSIMGQGNEQFF
abundance: NA; j_gene: TRBJ2-1; d_gene: TRBD2; v_gene: TRBV6-5; CDR3nt: TGTGCCAGCACGCGGGGGGTCCCATACAATGAGCAGTTCTTC; CDR3aa: CASTRGVPYNEQFF
abundance: NA; j_gene: TRBJ2-5; d_gene: TRBD1; v_gene: TRBV4-2; CDR3nt: TGTGCCAGCAGCCAAGGATCCGGGACAGGGGGCGTGGAGACCCAGTACTTC; CDR3aa: CASSQGSGTGGVETQYF
abundance: NA; j_gene: TRBJ2-7; d_gene: TRBD1; v_gene: TRBV19; CDR3nt: TGTGCCAGTAGTACCCAACTGACAGGGCCACATTTCCAAATCGAGCAGTACTTC; CDR3aa: CASSTQLTGPHFQIEQYF
abundance: once; j_gene: TRBJ2-7; d_gene: NA; v_gene: TRBV6-5; CDR3nt: TGTGCCAGCAGTTACCTCAGGGTCCCATCCTACGAGCAGTACTTC; CDR3aa: CASSYLRVPSYEQYF
abundance: NA; j_gene: TRBJ2-7; d_gene: NA; v_gene: TRBV3-1/TRBV3-2; CDR3nt: TGTGCCAGCAGCCTTACCTCCCGGGCCTACGAGCAGTACTTC; CDR3aa: CASSLTSRAYEQYF
abundance: NA; j_gene: TRBJ2-1; d_gene: TRBD2; v_gene: TRBV19; CDR3nt: TGTGCCAGTAGTATAGGGGGCGGGGGGGCGGATGAGCAGTTCTTC; CDR3aa: CASSIGGGGADEQFF
abundance: few; j_gene: TRBJ1-2; d_gene: NA; v_gene: TRBV6-2/TRBV6-3; CDR3nt: TGTGCCAGCAGTTACTCGAGATGGGGAAAAGTGGGTGCTCGATACTATGGCTACACCTTC; CDR3aa: CASSYSRWGKVGARYYGYTF
abundance: NA; j_gene: TRBJ1-1; d_gene: NA; v_gene: TRBV5-1; CDR3nt: TGCGCCAGCACGAGCTTAGGACCTATGAACACTGAAGCTTTCTTT; CDR3aa: CASTSLGPMNTEAFF
abundance: NA; j_gene: TRBJ1-5; d_gene: NA; v_gene: TRBV10-3; CDR3nt: TGTGCCACGGGGGGGGAGACAGGAATCAATCAGCCCCAGCATTTT; CDR3aa: CATGGETGINQPQHF
abundance: NA; j_gene: TRBJ1-1; d_gene: NA; v_gene: TRBV7-9; CDR3nt: TGTGCCAGCAGCCTAAATGCTAGGGACACTGAAGCTTTCTTT; CDR3aa: CASSLNARDTEAFF
abundance: NA; j_gene: TRBJ2-5; d_gene: TRBD2; v_gene: TRBV7-2; CDR3nt: TGTGCCAGCAGCACAGGGACTAGCAAGGAGACCCAGTACTTC; CDR3aa: CASSTGTSKETQYF
abundance: NA; j_gene: TRBJ2-1; d_gene: TRBD1; v_gene: TRBV11-3; CDR3nt: TGTGCCAGCAGCCGCAGATCGGGACAGGGGGCTGTAAGCCCCTACAATGAGCAGTTCTTC; CDR3aa: CASSRRSGQGAVSPYNEQFF
abundance: NA; j_gene: TRBJ2-1; d_gene: TRBD1; v_gene: TRBV14; CDR3nt: TGTGCCAGCAGCCAATGGACAGGGGTCTACAATGAGCAGTTCTTC; CDR3aa: CASSQWTGVYNEQFF
abundance: NA; j_gene: TRBJ2-2; d_gene: TRBD1; v_gene: TRBV5-6; CDR3nt: TGTGCCAGCAGCCCGCCGGGACAGGGGTTAACCGGGGAGCTGTTTTTT; CDR3aa: CASSPPGQGLTGELFF
abundance: NA; j_gene: TRBJ1-5; d_gene: NA; v_gene: TRBV4-1; CDR3nt: TGCGCCAGCAGCCAAGATTTTAATACGGCAGGTCAGCCCCAGCATTTT; CDR3aa: CASSQDFNTAGQPQHF
abundance: NA; j_gene: TRBJ2-5; d_gene: TRBD2; v_gene: TRBV9; CDR3nt: TGTGCCAGCAGCGCCCCGGGGGGGCCGCAGACCCAGTACTTC; CDR3aa: CASSAPGGPQTQYF
abundance: few; j_gene: TRBJ2-2; d_gene: TRBD1; v_gene: TRBV4-2; CDR3nt: TGTGCCAGCAGCCAAGCGCAGGGGGCTGGCACCGGGGAGCTGTTTTTT; CDR3aa: CASSQAQGAGTGELFF
abundance: NA; j_gene: TRBJ1-5; d_gene: NA; v_gene: TRBV7-6; CDR3nt: TGTGCCAGCAGCTTAGGGTCGGCTCAACAGGTGGGGCCCCAGCATTTT; CDR3aa: CASSLGSAQQVGPQHF
abundance: NA; j_gene: TRBJ2-7; d_gene: NA; v_gene: TRBV7-8; CDR3nt: TGTGCCAGCAGCTCCCGGCCAGGCCCCTACGAGCAGTACTTC; CDR3aa: CASSSRPGPYEQYF
abundance: once; j_gene: TRBJ1-1; d_gene: NA; v_gene: TRBV7-9; CDR3nt: TGTGCCAGCAGCTCCTGGCGGGCCCACGGGAACACTGAAGCTTTCTTT; CDR3aa: CASSSWRAHGNTEAFF
abundance: NA; j_gene: TRBJ2-7; d_gene: NA; v_gene: TRBV27; CDR3nt: TGTGCCAGCAGTTTATCGAGACAGAGACCCTACGAGCAGTACTTC; CDR3aa: CASSLSRQRPYEQYF
abundance: NA; j_gene: TRBJ2-5; d_gene: NA; v_gene: TRBV2; CDR3nt: TGTGCCAGCACGGCCAGAGTGGGTGAGACCCAGTACTTC; CDR3aa: CASTARVGETQYF
abundance: NA; j_gene: TRBJ2-1; d_gene: NA; v_gene: TRBV19; CDR3nt: TGTGCCAGTAGTATAGGTTGGCGGGATGACAATGAGCAGTTCTTC; CDR3aa: CASSIGWRDDNEQFF
abundance: NA; j_gene: TRBJ1-4; d_gene: NA; v_gene: TRBV25-1; CDR3nt: TGTGCCAGCAGGGATCCCGGCCCACAAAATAATGAAAAACTGTTTTTT; CDR3aa: CASRDPGPQNNEKLFF
abundance: NA; j_gene: TRBJ2-3; d_gene: TRBD2; v_gene: TRBV5-1; CDR3nt: TGCGCCAGCAGCTTCGCGGCGGGGGGGCTCGCAGATACGCAGTATTTT; CDR3aa: CASSFAAGGLADTQYF
abundance: NA; j_gene: TRBJ2-7; d_gene: TRBD1; v_gene: TRBV12-3/TRBV12-4; CDR3nt: TGTGCCAGCAGTTTACGACAGGGTGGCGAGCAGTACTTC; CDR3aa: CASSLRQGGEQYF
abundance: few; j_gene: TRBJ2-2; d_gene: TRBD1; v_gene: TRBV7-9; CDR3nt: TGTGCCAGCAGCTCTCAGGGGGCCGGGGAGCTGTTTTTT; CDR3aa: CASSSQGAGELFF
abundance: NA; j_gene: TRBJ1-1; d_gene: NA; v_gene: TRBV3-1/TRBV3-2; CDR3nt: TGTGCCAGCAGCCAAGGGGAGTACCGGGGGACTGAAGCTTTCTTT; CDR3aa: CASSQGEYRGTEAFF
abundance: NA; j_gene: TRBJ1-2; d_gene: NA; v_gene: TRBV5-1; CDR3nt: TGCGCCAGCAGGGGAACAGGCAGCTATGGCTACACCTTC; CDR3aa: CASRGTGSYGYTF
abundance: NA; j_gene: TRBJ1-1; d_gene: NA; v_gene: TRBV6-2/TRBV6-3; CDR3nt: TGTGCCAGCAGTTACTCGAGGGGCATGAACACTGAAGCTTTCTTT; CDR3aa: CASSYSRGMNTEAFF
abundance: NA; j_gene: TRBJ2-5; d_gene: NA; v_gene: TRBV5-6; CDR3nt: TGTGCCAGCAGCCAAACCGGGACACAAGAGACCCAGTACTTC; CDR3aa: CASSQTGTQETQYF
abundance: NA; j_gene: TRBJ2-5; d_gene: TRBD2; v_gene: TRBV4-3; CDR3nt: TGCGCCAGCAGTCGGGGGGGCCAAGAGACCCAGTACTTC; CDR3aa: CASSRGGQETQYF
abundance: NA; j_gene: TRBJ1-4; d_gene: NA; v_gene: TRBV5-5; CDR3nt: TGTGCCAGCAGCTTGAAGGCCTTTAATGAAAAACTGTTTTTT; CDR3aa: CASSLKAFNEKLFF
abundance: NA; j_gene: TRBJ1-3; d_gene: NA; v_gene: TRBV6-5; CDR3nt: TGTGCCAGCAGCTCGATTAGCTCTGGAAACACCATATATTTT; CDR3aa: CASSSISSGNTIYF
abundance: few; j_gene: TRBJ1-3; d_gene: NA; v_gene: TRBV14; CDR3nt: TGTGCCAGCACCGTCGTGGAGGTCTCTGGAAACACCATATATTTT; CDR3aa: CASTVVEVSGNTIYF
abundance: NA; j_gene: TRBJ1-2; d_gene: NA; v_gene: TRBV6-2/TRBV6-3; CDR3nt: TGTGCCAGCAGTTACGGGGGACCGGGAGGCTACACCTTC; CDR3aa: CASSYGGPGGYTF
abundance: NA; j_gene: TRBJ2-2; d_gene: TRBD2; v_gene: TRBV4-2; CDR3nt: TGTGCCAGCAGCCAAGGAGCGGGAGGGGGCACCGGGGAGCTGTTTTTT; CDR3aa: CASSQGAGGGTGELFF